Presented here are 11 T cell receptor beta chains from one specimen sequenced in a study of T cells in Graves' hyperthyroidism and ophthalmopathy. TCR beta CDR3 sequences were amplified from RNA transcripts. First-round RT-PCR of the TCR CDR3 relied on the HTBI primer set. TCRdb independently ran MiXCR on the multiplex PCR reads; one entry per CDR3 protein. Seen here are more than 550,000 distinct CDR3 sequences, about 45% observed once, and the top ten hold about 7.7%. Material for sequencing was peripheral blood or thyroid tissue (not recorded which). Receptors were obtained from an adult man with Graves' disease, either hyperthyroidism or ophthalmopathy (not recorded which).

The V gene is TRBV7-2, the J gene TRBJ2-2; D remains ambiguous. The CDR3 is 10 amino acids. Germline-derived CDR1 and CDR2 are SGHTA and FQGNSA. V dropped 4 bases and J dropped 9 bases, with 3 bases sitting between them. CDR3: CASSWWELFF. The CDR3 DNA reads as TGTGCCAGCAGCTGGTGGGAGCTGTTTTTT.

The chain carries TRBV2 and TRBJ1-2, with 9 nucleotides matching TRBD1. This CDR3 has 17 residues. Germline assignment: CDR1 SNHLY and CDR2 FYNNEI. The V segment lost 5 bases and the J segment 7 bases; nucleotides outside the gene matches: 17. CDR3 DNA sequence: TGTGCCAGCAGTTACTCGAGGTCAACAGGGGGCCGTTCTGGCTACACCTTC. Translated: CASSYSRSTGGRSGYTF. Full variable domain (rest looked up from reference TRBV2 and TRBJ1-2): EPEVTQTPSHQVTQMGQEVILRCVPISNHLYFYWYRQILGQKVEFLVSFYNNEISEKSEIFDDQFSVERPDGSNFTLKIRSTKLEDSAMYFCASSYSRSTGGRSGYTFGSGTRLTVV.

This clonotype occurred once. V is TRBV2 and J is TRBJ1-4; 10 nucleotides align to TRBD1. CDR1 and CDR2 from the germline V gene are SNHLY and FYNNEI. CDR3 length: 17 residues. The V and J ends lost 1 base and 6 bases, in that order; junction bases with no gene match: 8. The CDR3 spells CASSEGLPGTGDEKLFF. The CDR3 coding sequence is TGTGCCAGCAGTGAAGGTCTACCGGGGACAGGGGATGAAAAACTGTTTTTT.

The chain combines TRBV24-1 with TRBJ1-2; TRBD1 is a possible D gene (6 bases). The germline CDR1 and CDR2 sequences are KGHDR and SFDVKD. The CDR3 contains 14 residues. Trimming took off 4 bases at V and 6 bases at J, with 14 bases between the two ends. CDR3 DNA: TGTGCCACCAGTGAACGAGGGGGAATCAATGGCTACACCTTC. Encoded protein: CATSERGGINGYTF.

V usage is TRBV7-9 and J usage is TRBJ2-7, with a possible D match to TRBD2 (7 bases). Germline V gene sequence: CDR1 SEHNR, CDR2 FQNEAQ (reference sequence). The germline V and J ends were trimmed by 5 bases and 2 bases, with 16 bases remaining between them. The CDR3 sequence is 15 residues long. The CDR3 spells CASSATGGHTYEQYF. The CDR3 bases are TGTGCCAGCAGCGCGACGGGGGGCCACACCTACGAGCAGTACTTC.

The chain employs TRBV10-3 and TRBJ2-7; D is unresolved. Germline V gene sequence: CDR1 ENHRY, CDR2 SYGVKD. This CDR3 is 11 amino acids long. V was cut by 0 bases and J by 9 bases, with 6 bases left in between. In nucleotides, the CDR3 is TGTGCCATCAGTGAGTCTGCAGGGCAGTACTTC. Residues: CAISESAGQYF.

The V gene is TRBV19, the J gene TRBJ1-1, with D perhaps matching TRBD1 (5 bases). Germline V CDR1 and CDR2: LNHDA, SQIVND (reference sequence). Between the trimmed V and J ends, which lost 7 bases and 4 bases, there was a span of 19 bases. The CDR3 loop spans 15 amino acids. CDR3 bases: TGTGCCAGTACCAGCCGGGGGGGTCCGGGCACTGAAGCTTTCTTT. Its protein product is CASTSRGGPGTEAFF. Using reference TRBV19 and TRBJ1-1 for the parts outside the CDR3, the full variable domain is DGGITQSPKYLFRKEGQNVTLSCEQNLNHDAMYWYRQDPGQGLRLIYYSQIVNDFQKGDIAEGYSVSREKKESFPLTVTSAQKNPTAFYLCASTSRGGPGTEAFFGQGTRLTVV.

CDR3 region: CSVYRTDQETQYF. The CDR3 DNA follows: TGCAGCGTGTACAGGACAGACCAAGAGACCCAGTACTTC. This chain uses TRBV29-1 with TRBJ2-5; weak D call: TRBD1 (6 bases). Trimming stripped 6 bases from V and 0 bases from J, with 11 bases between. Germline CDR1 reads SQVTM; CDR2 reads ANQGSEA. The CDR3 is 13 amino acids.

The chain carries TRBV5-1 and TRBJ1-1; perhaps TRBD1 as D (6 bases). Germline V gene lookup returns CDR1 SGHRS and CDR2 YFSETQ. This CDR3 contains 15 residues. Trimming removed 0 bases at V and 6 bases at J, with 15 bases between. CDR3 in DNA: TGCGCCAGCAGCTTGGCGTACAGGGAAGTCGCTGAAGCTTTCTTT. It translates to CASSLAYREVAEAFF.

This clonotype has just a few counts. The chain links TRBV2 to TRBJ2-7; D possibly corresponds to TRBD2 (5 bases). V lost 7 bases and J 4 bases, leaving 20 bases between the germline ends. The germline V gene has CDR1 SNHLY and CDR2 FYNNEI. The CDR3 is 15 amino acids. This CDR3 reads CASTAETEGGYEQYF. CDR3 DNA: TGTGCCAGCACTGCGGAGACTGAGGGCGGGTACGAGCAGTACTTC.

This clonotype was counted at least ten times. The CDR3 coding sequence is TGCAGCGTACCCTCCAGGGGGCTGGTTGAAGCTTTCTTT. It specifies CSVPSRGLVEAFF. The J gene is TRBJ1-1, the V gene TRBV29-1; 8 nucleotides line up with TRBD1. J was trimmed by 7 bases and V by 6 bases; bases with no gene match: 10. This CDR3 contains 13 residues. The germline CDR1 and CDR2 sequences are SQVTM and ANQGSEA.